This T cell receptor beta chain was captured in a study of T cell repertoires in cytomegalovirus infection. TCRdb passed the reads through MiXCR, listing each CDR3 protein once. The profile covers about 830,000 distinct CDR3 sequences, with 32% appearing a single time and roughly 12% taken by the ten largest. With respect to this clonotype: Its target is not known. The germline gene is not matched at one end of the junction; a read error may be the cause.

This clonotype was sampled from a human donor in good health (CMV status not recorded). Some clones in this sample may be carry-over from other donors' samples. The specimen comprised cultured CD8+ T cells from PBMCs, sampled from culture after CMV antigen stimulation.

CDR3 amino acids: CASSQEDLTDTQYF. CDR3 DNA sequence: TGTGCCAGCAGCCAAGAGGACCTCACAGATACGCAGTATTTT. The chain joins TRBV4-1 to TRBJ2-3; D is undetermined. Germline V gene sequence: CDR1 MGHRA, CDR2 YSYEKL. The CDR3 totals 14 residues.